The clone carrying this T cell receptor beta chain was seen ten or more times. The antigen is not known. From RNA transcripts, TCR beta CDR3 regions were amplified. The HTBI primer set was used in a first-round RT-PCR of the TCR CDR3. TCRdb reprocessed the multiplex PCR reads via MiXCR and lists one record per CDR3 protein. The sample records hundreds of thousands of distinct CDR3 sequences, about a sixth being singletons. The data were taken from a study of T cells in Graves' hyperthyroidism and ophthalmopathy. Study conclusions and caveats: Ophthalmopathy stood apart from stable hyperthyroidism in a 13 V-J model.

In the ophthalmopathy cohort, Clinical Activity Score was at least 3, NOSPECS grade at least 4, and duration under 3 months. The study based diagnoses on clinical symptoms, serum thyroxine and TRAb, thyroid ultrasound and orbital computed tomography. The PBMCs were taken from approximately 9 ml of fresh peripheral blood. This CDR3 is 13 amino acids long. The junction had 2 bases not matched to a gene; V was cut back by 4 bases and J by 3 bases. Germline V CDR1 and CDR2: DFQATT, SNEGSKA (reference sequence). The sample consisted of blood. The TCR comes from a woman between 40 and 55 years old with Graves' ophthalmopathy. The V call is TRBV20-1, the J call TRBJ1-2, with 10 positions matching TRBD1. This CDR3 is CSAMGTGDYGYTF. CDR3 coding DNA: TGCAGTGCTATGGGGACAGGGGACTATGGCTACACCTTC.